The present T cell receptor (beta chain) was sequenced within a study of blood T cell repertoires in COVID-19. Across the whole study: COVID-19 samples, acute and convalescent, were from the United States, Italy and Spain.

Method: immunoSEQ multiplex PCR; TCRdb's copy keeps in-frame clones and lacks some. The repertoire includes hundreds of thousands of clones, about four fifths of them detected once, and over 4% sits in the top ten. Cohorts were assigned according to the clinical history that participants reported. Those designated as exposed participants met a COVID-19 case within 2 weeks before study entry. There are 17 residues in the CDR3. Germline CDR1 reads KGHSH; CDR2 reads LQKENI. The V gene end was trimmed by 3 bases and the J gene end by 0 bases; junction bases not matched to a gene: 9. The specimen was PBMCs or T cells enriched from blood (not recorded which). The sequence came from a man aged 40-55 years who had been exposed to COVID-19. This chain uses TRBV18 with TRBJ1-2; 8 nucleotides line up with TRBD1. CDR3 residues: CASSPGQASLANYGYTF. CDR3 nucleotides: TGTGCCAGCTCACCGGGACAGGCTTCACTAGCTAACTATGGCTACACCTTC.